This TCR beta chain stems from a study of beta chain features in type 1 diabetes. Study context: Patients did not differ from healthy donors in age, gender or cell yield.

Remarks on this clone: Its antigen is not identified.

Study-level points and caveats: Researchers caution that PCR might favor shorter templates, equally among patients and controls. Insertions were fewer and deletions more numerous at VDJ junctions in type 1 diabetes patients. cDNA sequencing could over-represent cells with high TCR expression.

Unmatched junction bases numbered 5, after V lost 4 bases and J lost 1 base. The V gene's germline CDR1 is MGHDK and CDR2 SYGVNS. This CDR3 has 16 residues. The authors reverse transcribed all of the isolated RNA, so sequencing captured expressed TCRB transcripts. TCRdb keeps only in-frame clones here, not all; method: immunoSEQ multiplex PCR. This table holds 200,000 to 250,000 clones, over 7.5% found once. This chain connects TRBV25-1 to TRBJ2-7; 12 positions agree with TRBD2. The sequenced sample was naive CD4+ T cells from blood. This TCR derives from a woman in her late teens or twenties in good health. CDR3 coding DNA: TGTGCCAGCAGTGGGACTAGCGGGATTGGGTCCTACGAGCAGTACTTC. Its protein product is CASSGTSGIGSYEQYF.